The 24 T cell receptor beta chains below were found in one sample sequenced in a study of blood T cell repertoires in COVID-19. Libraries were prepared by immunoSEQ multiplex PCR; TCRdb keeps only in-frame clonotypes and omits some of them. The sample lists about 240,000 clones, about 83% occurring once. Source material: peripheral blood. The origin of the receptors is a human donor in a cohort sampled during active COVID-19.

The V call is TRBV10-1, the J call TRBJ1-2; D gene unclear. V lost 0 bases and J lost 6, with 8 bases in between. CDR3 length equals 13 residues. CDR1 is WNHNN and CDR2 is SYGVQD in the germline V gene (reference sequence). The CDR3 region has the DNA TGCGCCAGCAGTGAGTCGCGGTGGAATGGCTACACCTTC. Its protein product is CASSESRWNGYTF.

The V call is TRBV5-1, the J call TRBJ2-1, with 8 bases aligning to TRBD1. The junction had 12 bases not matched to a gene; V was cut back by 4 bases and J by 9 bases. CDR3 size: 15 residues. In germline, CDR1 is SGHRS, CDR2 YFSETQ. CDR3 nucleotide sequence: TGCGCCAGCAGCCCAGGGGGCGCGGTACTTCCTGAGCAGTTCTTC. This encodes CASSPGGAVLPEQFF. The full variable domain, its missing parts supplied by reference TRBV5-1 and TRBJ2-1, is KAGVTQTPRYLIKTRGQQVTLSCSPISGHRSVSWYQQTPGQGLQFLFEYFSETQRNKGNFPGRFSGRQFSNSRSEMNVSTLELGDSALYLCASSPGGAVLPEQFFGPGTRLTVL.

This chain uses TRBV11-2 with TRBJ2-5; 13 positions match TRBD2. J was trimmed by 1 base and V by 0 bases; bases with no gene match: 8. The CDR3 has 19 residues. The germline CDR1 and CDR2 sequences are SGHAT and FQNNGV. CDR3 coding DNA: TGTGCCAGCAGCTTAGATCTCTGGGGACTAGCGGGGACCCAAGAGACCCAGTACTTC. Residues: CASSLDLWGLAGTQETQYF.

The chain has TRBV9 and TRBJ2-3, with 9 bases that match TRBD1. CDR1 and CDR2 from the germline V gene are SGDLS and YYNGEE. The CDR3 is 15 residues long. The J segment lost 4 bases and the V segment lost 0 bases, leaving 3 bases of the junction unmatched. CDR3 DNA: TGTGCCAGCAGCGTAGTGGACAGGGGAGCAGATACGCAGTATTTT. It is translated as CASSVVDRGADTQYF.

The gene calls are TRBV5-1 and TRBJ1-1, with 8 bases lining up with TRBD1. The CDR3 consists of 16 residues. V shed 4 bases and J 0 bases; nucleotides not matched to a gene: 8. The germline V gene has CDR1 SGHRS and CDR2 YFSETQ. The CDR3 here is CASSEGQELMNTEAFF. DNA of the CDR3: TGCGCCAGCAGCGAGGGACAGGAGCTTATGAACACTGAAGCTTTCTTT. Filled out from reference TRBV5-1 and TRBJ1-1, the complete variable domain reads KAGVTQTPRYLIKTRGQQVTLSCSPISGHRSVSWYQQTPGQGLQFLFEYFSETQRNKGNFPGRFSGRQFSNSRSEMNVSTLELGDSALYLCASSEGQELMNTEAFFGQGTRLTVV.

This clone was seen ten or more times. The rearrangement uses TRBV6-6 and TRBJ1-2; D gene ambiguous. Trimming shortened V by 2 bases and J by 13 bases, and 14 bases separated the two germline ends. The CDR3 length is 12 residues. Germline CDR1 MNHNY, CDR2 SVGAGI (reference sequence). CDR3: CASSYKELSRTF. DNA of the CDR3: TGTGCCAGCAGTTACAAGGAGTTAAGCCGCACCTTC.

The V and J genes are TRBV30 and TRBJ1-2, with D possibly being TRBD1 (6 bases). CDR1 is GTSNPN, CDR2 SVGIG, per germline (reference sequence). The CDR3 covers 17 residues. V lost 0 bases, J lost 3 bases, and 20 bases lay in between. The CDR3 protein is CAWSVSGQYLIHYGYTF. CDR3 coding DNA: TGTGCCTGGAGTGTATCCGGACAGTACCTTATCCACTATGGCTACACCTTC.

V usage is TRBV5-6 and J usage is TRBJ1-5; TRBD1 might be the D (6 bases). CDR3 length: 12 amino acids. Looked up from germline, CDR1 is SGHDT and CDR2 is YYEEEE. Trimming took 2 bases from V and 15 from J, leaving 15 bases between them. CDR3: CASSFSTGERHF. CDR3 nucleotides: TGTGCCAGCAGCTTTTCGACAGGCGAACGGCATTTT.

As concerns this clone: The junction does not match germline at one end; this may be a read error. This chain joins TRBV11-2 and TRBJ1-2, with D possibly TRBD1 on 6 matching bases. Germline-derived CDR1 and CDR2 are SGHAT and FQNNGV. The CDR3 contains 11 residues. The CDR3 DNA follows: TGTGCCAGCAGCTTGTCCCGGGACACTAGATTC. Protein sequence: CASSLSRDTRF. The entire variable domain, with the rest obtained from reference TRBV11-2 and TRBJ1-2, is as follows: EAGVAQSPRYKIIEKRQSVAFWCNPISGHATLYWYQQILGQGPKLLIQFQNNGVVDDSQLPKDRFSAERLKGVDSTLKIQPAKLEDSAVYLCASSLSRDTRFGSGTRLTVV.

This clone has only one observation. The chain couples TRBV5-4 to TRBJ2-2; 9 bases line up with TRBD1. V shed 4 bases, J shed 3 bases, and the junction held 7 bases outside the gene matches. CDR1 and CDR2 (germline): SGHNT, YYREEE (reference sequence). The CDR3 sequence is 16 residues long. CDR3 residues: CASSPQGQGYTGELFF. The CDR3 nucleotides read TGTGCCAGCAGCCCTCAGGGACAGGGTTACACCGGGGAGCTGTTTTTT.

The chain recombines TRBV11-2 with TRBJ2-2, with no clear D. The V end was cut by 5 bases, the J end by 0 bases, with 13 bases between. Germline V lookup: CDR1 SGHAT, CDR2 FQNNGV. There are 16 residues in the CDR3. The CDR3 is CASSTITAANTGELFF. As DNA, the CDR3 is TGTGCCAGCAGCACCATAACGGCGGCGAACACCGGGGAGCTGTTTTTT. Variable domain in full (rest from reference TRBV11-2 and TRBJ2-2): EAGVAQSPRYKIIEKRQSVAFWCNPISGHATLYWYQQILGQGPKLLIQFQNNGVVDDSQLPKDRFSAERLKGVDSTLKIQPAKLEDSAVYLCASSTITAANTGELFFGEGSRLTVL.

The chain couples TRBV3-1 (or the pseudogene TRBV3-2) to TRBJ1-4; D remains ambiguous. V lost 2 bases and J 0 bases, leaving 7 bases between the germline ends. This CDR3 has 15 residues. Germline V lookup: CDR1 LGHDT, CDR2 YNNKEL (reference sequence). The CDR3 loop is CASSQNRATNEKLFF. The CDR3 nucleotides read TGTGCCAGCAGCCAAAACAGAGCAACTAATGAAAAACTGTTTTTT.

The chain couples TRBV18 to TRBJ1-6; 9 bases fit TRBD1. This CDR3 has 15 amino acids. Per germline, CDR1 KGHSH and CDR2 LQKENI. With 5 bases clipped from V and 7 bases from J, the junction kept 6 bases outside the gene matches. The CDR3 DNA reads as TGTGCCAGCTCATCGGGACAGGGAGTCAATTCACCCCTCCACTTT. This gives the protein CASSSGQGVNSPLHF.

The rearrangement links TRBV6-6 to TRBJ2-3; 10 bases are a match to TRBD1. The trim removed 5 bases at V and 4 bases at J, leaving 6 bases unmatched. Germline CDR1 and CDR2: MNHNY and SVGAGI (reference sequence). The CDR3 runs to 15 residues. The CDR3 bases are TGTGCCAGCAGTATGGGACAGGGGTTCGCAGATACGCAGTATTTT. Translated, it gives CASSMGQGFADTQYF.

This clone has only a few counts. The genes are TRBV9 and TRBJ1-6; TRBD1 agrees at 7 bases. The V gene end was trimmed by 6 bases and the J gene end by 10 bases; junction bases not matched to a gene: 10. The CDR3 spans 14 residues. Germline V CDR1 and CDR2: SGDLS, YYNGEE. The DNA of the CDR3 is TGTGCCAGCACCAGGTTACAGGGGAACTCACCCCTCCACTTT. Encoded protein: CASTRLQGNSPLHF.

The chain is built from TRBV9 and TRBJ2-2, with D unresolved. V was shortened by 1 base and J by 8 bases, with 6 bases between the two germline ends. Germline V gives CDR1 SGDLS, CDR2 YYNGEE. The CDR3 is 12 residues long. The CDR3 region has the DNA TGTGCCAGCAGCGTACGGGTAGGGGAGCTGTTTTTT. It is translated as CASSVRVGELFF.

This clone was detected ten times or more. The CDR3 region is CASSTDYNNEQFF. In nucleotides, the CDR3 is TGCGCCAGCAGCACGGACTATAACAATGAGCAGTTCTTC. The V call is TRBV5-1, the J call TRBJ2-1; possibly TRBD2 for D (6 bases). The germline gives CDR1 SGHRS, CDR2 YFSETQ. CDR3 length: 13 amino acids. Trimming shortened V by 4 bases and J by 5 bases, and 10 bases separated the two germline ends.

This clone has just one count. J is TRBJ2-1 and V is TRBV11-3, with 10 bases matching TRBD2. The CDR3 is made up of 15 amino acids. Germline trimming cut 5 bases from V and 9 bases from J; bases unmatched to any gene: 10. Germline V gene lookup returns CDR1 SGHNT and CDR2 YENEEA. Here the CDR3 DNA reads TGTGCCAGCAGCCTTATAGCGGGGGGCGGGGTTGAGCAGTTCTTC. Its protein product is CASSLIAGGGVEQFF.

V is TRBV27 and J is TRBJ2-4, with D possibly TRBD2 on 5 matching bases. Germline CDR1 MNHEY, CDR2 SMNVEV (reference sequence). There are 15 residues in the CDR3. Trimming pared 9 bases from V and 0 bases from J, leaving 15 bases between. For the CDR3, the DNA is TGTGCCAGTCACCCGGGGTCCCTAGCCAAAAACATTCAGTACTTC. Its translation is CASHPGSLAKNIQYF.

The chain uses TRBV15 and TRBJ1-6; D not certain. CDR1 and CDR2 from the germline V gene are LNHNV and YYDKDF (reference sequence). CDR3 length: 13 amino acids. The CDR3, as DNA: TGTGGTGGCAGTACCTCCTATAATTCACCCCTCCACTTT. Encoded protein: CGGSTSYNSPLHF.

This clone was seen only once. The chain uses TRBV18 and TRBJ2-7, with 7 bases identical to TRBD1. Germline V gene sequence: CDR1 KGHSH, CDR2 LQKENI. Losses at the gene ends were 3 bases for V and 3 bases for J; bases not matched to a gene: 8. This CDR3 contains 15 residues. In nucleotides, the CDR3 is TGTGCCAGCTCACCCCAAGGCCAGGGGGACTACGAGCAGTACTTC. It translates to CASSPQGQGDYEQYF.

The V call is TRBV28, the J call TRBJ1-6, with D perhaps TRBD1 (6 bases). The CDR3 has 15 residues. Germline loops: CDR1 MDHEN, CDR2 SYDVKM. Trimming shortened V by 2 bases and J by 6 bases, and 11 bases separated the two germline ends. In DNA form, the CDR3 reads TGTGCCAGCAGTTTAGGAACAGGGCCTAATTCACCCCTCCACTTT. This gives the protein CASSLGTGPNSPLHF. The variable domain in full, with the rest retrieved from reference TRBV28 and TRBJ1-6, is DVKVTQSSRYLVKRTGEKVFLECVQDMDHENMFWYRQDPGLGLRLIYFSYDVKMKEKGDIPEGYSVSREKKERFSLILESASTNQTSMYLCASSLGTGPNSPLHFGNGTRLTVT.

The J gene is TRBJ1-1, the V gene TRBV5-1; TRBD1 aligns across 7 bases. V trimming: 4 bases; J trimming: 8 bases; junction bases outside the gene matches: 5. The CDR3 has 12 amino acids. Per germline, CDR1 SGHRS and CDR2 YFSETQ. The DNA of the CDR3 is TGCGCCAGCAGCCGAGACAGGGCCGAAGCTTTCTTT. This codes for CASSRDRAEAFF.

The chain has TRBV9 and TRBJ1-2, with 9 bases matching TRBD1. The V gene end was trimmed by 0 bases and the J gene end by 3 bases; junction bases not matched to a gene: 6. This CDR3 comprises 16 residues. Germline V CDR1 and CDR2: SGDLS, YYNGEE. CDR3 bases: TGTGCCAGCAGCGTAGAGGGACAGGGTAACCACTATGGCTACACCTTC. It yields the protein CASSVEGQGNHYGYTF.